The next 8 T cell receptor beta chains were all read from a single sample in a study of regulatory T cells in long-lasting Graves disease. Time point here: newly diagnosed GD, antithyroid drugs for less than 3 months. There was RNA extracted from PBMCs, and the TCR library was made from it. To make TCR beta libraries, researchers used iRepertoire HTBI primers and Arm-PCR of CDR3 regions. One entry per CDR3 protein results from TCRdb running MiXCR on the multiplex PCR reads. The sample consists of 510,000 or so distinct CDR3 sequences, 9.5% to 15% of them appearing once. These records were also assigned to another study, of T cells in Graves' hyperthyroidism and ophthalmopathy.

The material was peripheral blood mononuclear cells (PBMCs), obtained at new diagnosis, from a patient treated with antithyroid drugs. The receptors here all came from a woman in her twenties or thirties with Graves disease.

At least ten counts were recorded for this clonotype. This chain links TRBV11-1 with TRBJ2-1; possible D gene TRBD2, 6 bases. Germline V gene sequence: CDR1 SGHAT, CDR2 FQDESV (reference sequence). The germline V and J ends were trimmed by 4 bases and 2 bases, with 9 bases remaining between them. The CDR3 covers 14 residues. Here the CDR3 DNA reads TGTGCCAGCAGCTCCGGGGGTACCTACAATGAGCAGTTCTTC. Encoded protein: CASSSGGTYNEQFF.

CDR3 protein: CASSITDREHTGELFF. CDR3 DNA: TGTGCCAGCAGCATCACGGACAGGGAACACACCGGGGAGCTGTTTTTT. The V gene is TRBV7-9, the J gene TRBJ2-2, with TRBD1 matching over 8 bases. V lost 5 bases and J lost 3; bases outside the gene matches: 8. CDR3 length: 16 residues. From germline, CDR1 is SEHNR and CDR2 FQNEAQ (reference sequence).

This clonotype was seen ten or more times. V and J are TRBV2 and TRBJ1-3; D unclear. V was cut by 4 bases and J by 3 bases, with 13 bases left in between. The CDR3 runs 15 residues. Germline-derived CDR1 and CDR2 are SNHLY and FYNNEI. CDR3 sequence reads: CASSGRIYFGNTIYF. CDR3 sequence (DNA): TGTGCCAGCAGTGGGAGGATCTACTTTGGAAACACCATATATTTT.

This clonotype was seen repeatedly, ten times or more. CDR3 in DNA: TGTGCCAGCTCACCCCGGACAGGGATCACTGAAGCTTTCTTT. Protein product: CASSPRTGITEAFF. The rearrangement joins TRBV18 to TRBJ1-1; TRBD1 matches 8 bases. Germline CDR1 and CDR2: KGHSH and LQKENI. With V trimmed by 3 bases and J by 4 bases, 4 bases remained unmatched. The CDR3 runs 14 residues.

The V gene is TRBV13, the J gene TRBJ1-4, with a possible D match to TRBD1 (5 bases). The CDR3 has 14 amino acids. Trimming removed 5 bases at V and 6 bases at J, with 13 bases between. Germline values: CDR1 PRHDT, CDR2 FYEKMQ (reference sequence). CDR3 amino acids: CASSQRGDYEKLFF. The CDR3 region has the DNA TGTGCCAGCAGCCAGCGAGGGGATTATGAAAAACTGTTTTTT.

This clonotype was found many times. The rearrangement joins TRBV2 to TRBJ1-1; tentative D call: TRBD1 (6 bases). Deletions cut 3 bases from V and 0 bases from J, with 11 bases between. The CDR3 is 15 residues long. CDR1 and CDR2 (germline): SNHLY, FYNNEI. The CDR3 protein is CASSDWGHMNTEAFF. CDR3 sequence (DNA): TGTGCCAGCAGTGATTGGGGGCACATGAACACTGAAGCTTTCTTT.

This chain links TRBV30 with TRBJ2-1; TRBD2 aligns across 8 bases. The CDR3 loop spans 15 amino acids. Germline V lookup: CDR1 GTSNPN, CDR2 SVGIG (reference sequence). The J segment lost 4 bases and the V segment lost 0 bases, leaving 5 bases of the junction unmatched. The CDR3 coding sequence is TGTGCCTGGAGTGTAAGCGGGGGCGGGTACAATGAGCAGTTCTTC. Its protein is CAWSVSGGGYNEQFF.

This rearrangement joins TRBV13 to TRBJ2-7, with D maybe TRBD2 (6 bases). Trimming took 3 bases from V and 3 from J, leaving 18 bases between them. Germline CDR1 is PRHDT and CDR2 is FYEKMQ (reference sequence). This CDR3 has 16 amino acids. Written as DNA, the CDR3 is TGTGCCAGCAGCTTGGGGGGACCGGGGCCGAGCTACGAGCAGTACTTC. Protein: CASSLGGPGPSYEQYF.